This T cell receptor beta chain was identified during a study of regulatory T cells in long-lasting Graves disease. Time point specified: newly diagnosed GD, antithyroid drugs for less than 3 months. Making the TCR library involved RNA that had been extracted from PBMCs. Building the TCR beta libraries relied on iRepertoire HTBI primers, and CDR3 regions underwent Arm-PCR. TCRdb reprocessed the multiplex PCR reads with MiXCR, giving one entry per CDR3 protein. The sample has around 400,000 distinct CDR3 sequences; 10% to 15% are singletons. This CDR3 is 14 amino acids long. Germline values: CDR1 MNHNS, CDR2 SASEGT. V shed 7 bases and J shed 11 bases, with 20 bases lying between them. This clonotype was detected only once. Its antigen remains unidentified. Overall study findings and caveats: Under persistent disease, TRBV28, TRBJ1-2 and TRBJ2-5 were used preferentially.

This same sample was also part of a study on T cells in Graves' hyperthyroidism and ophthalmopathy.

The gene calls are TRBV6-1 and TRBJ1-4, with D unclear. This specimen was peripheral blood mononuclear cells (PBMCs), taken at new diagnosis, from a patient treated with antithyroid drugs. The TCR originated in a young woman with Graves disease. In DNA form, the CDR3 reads TGTGCCAGCAACACAAGACCCGGCGGGGAGAAACTGTTTTTT. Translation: CASNTRPGGEKLFF.